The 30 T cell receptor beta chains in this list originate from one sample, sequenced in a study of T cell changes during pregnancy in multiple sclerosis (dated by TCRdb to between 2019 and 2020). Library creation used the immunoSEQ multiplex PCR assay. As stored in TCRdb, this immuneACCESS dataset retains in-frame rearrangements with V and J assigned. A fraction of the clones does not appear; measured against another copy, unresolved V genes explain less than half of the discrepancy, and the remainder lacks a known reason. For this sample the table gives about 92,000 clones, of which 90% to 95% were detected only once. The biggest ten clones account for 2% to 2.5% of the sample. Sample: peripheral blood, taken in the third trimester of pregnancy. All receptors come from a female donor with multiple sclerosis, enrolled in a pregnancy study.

CDR3 DNA: TGTGCCAGCAGTGCGGAGAGCAATCAGCCCCAGCATTTT. Amino acid sequence: CASSAESNQPQHF. The chain couples TRBV6-4 to TRBJ1-5; D is uncertain. In germline, CDR1 is MRHNA, CDR2 SNTAGT. Trimming took 4 bases from V and 1 from J, leaving 5 bases between them. CDR3 length: 13 amino acids.

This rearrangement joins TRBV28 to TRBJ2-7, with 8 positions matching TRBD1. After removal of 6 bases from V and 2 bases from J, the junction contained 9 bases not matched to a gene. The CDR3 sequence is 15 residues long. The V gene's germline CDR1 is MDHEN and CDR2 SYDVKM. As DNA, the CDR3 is TGTGCCAGCAGCTGGACAGGGTTTGCCACCTACGAGCAGTACTTC. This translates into CASSWTGFATYEQYF.

The CDR3 sequence is CASSSSPANTGELFF. The CDR3 DNA sequence: TGTGCCAGCAGCTCCTCCCCAGCGAACACCGGGGAGCTGTTTTTT. The chain uses TRBV7-6 and TRBJ2-2, with D unclear. In germline, CDR1 is SGHVS, CDR2 FNYEAQ. Trimming stripped 4 bases from V and 0 bases from J, with 9 bases between. The CDR3 length is 15 residues.

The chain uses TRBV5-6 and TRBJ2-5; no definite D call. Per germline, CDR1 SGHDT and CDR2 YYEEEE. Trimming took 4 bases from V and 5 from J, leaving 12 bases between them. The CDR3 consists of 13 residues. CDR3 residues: CASSGRLRETQYF. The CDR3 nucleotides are TGTGCCAGCAGCGGAAGACTTAGGGAGACCCAGTACTTC.

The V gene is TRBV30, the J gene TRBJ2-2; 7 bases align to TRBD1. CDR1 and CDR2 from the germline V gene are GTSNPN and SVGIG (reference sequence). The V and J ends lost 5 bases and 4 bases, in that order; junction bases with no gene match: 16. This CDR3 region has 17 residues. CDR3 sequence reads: CAWRLMGTGAGTGELFF. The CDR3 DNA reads TGTGCCTGGCGTCTGATGGGAACAGGGGCAGGCACCGGGGAGCTGTTTTTT.

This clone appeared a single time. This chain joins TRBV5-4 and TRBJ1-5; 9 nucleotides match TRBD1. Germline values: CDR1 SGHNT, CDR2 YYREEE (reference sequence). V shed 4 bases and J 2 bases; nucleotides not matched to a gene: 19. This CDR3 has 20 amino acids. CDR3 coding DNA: TGTGCCAGCAGCCGCACTGCACCGGGACAGGGAATATCTGGCAATCAGCCCCAGCATTTT. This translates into CASSRTAPGQGISGNQPQHF. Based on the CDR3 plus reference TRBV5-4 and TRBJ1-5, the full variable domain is ETGVTQSPTHLIKTRGQQVTLRCSSQSGHNTVSWYQQALGQGPQFIFQYYREEENGRGNFPPRFSGLQFPNYSSELNVNALELDDSALYLCASSRTAPGQGISGNQPQHFGDGTRLSIL.

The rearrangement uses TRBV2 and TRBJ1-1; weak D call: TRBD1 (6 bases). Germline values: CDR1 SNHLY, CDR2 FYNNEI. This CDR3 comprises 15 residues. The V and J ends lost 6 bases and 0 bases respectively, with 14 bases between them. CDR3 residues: CASRDPGHVNTEAFF. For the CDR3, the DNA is TGTGCCAGCAGAGATCCGGGACACGTGAACACTGAAGCTTTCTTT.

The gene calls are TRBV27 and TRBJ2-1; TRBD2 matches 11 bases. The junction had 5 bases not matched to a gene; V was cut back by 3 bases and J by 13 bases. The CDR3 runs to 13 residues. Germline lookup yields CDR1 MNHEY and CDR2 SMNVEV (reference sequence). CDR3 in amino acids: CASSLSTSGDQFF. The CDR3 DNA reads TGTGCCAGCAGTTTGTCGACTAGCGGGGACCAGTTCTTC.

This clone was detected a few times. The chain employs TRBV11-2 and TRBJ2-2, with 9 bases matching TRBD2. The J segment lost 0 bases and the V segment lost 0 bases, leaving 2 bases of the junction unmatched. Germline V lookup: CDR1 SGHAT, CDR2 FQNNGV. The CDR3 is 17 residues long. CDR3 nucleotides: TGTGCCAGCAGCTTAGACAGCGGGAGGACGAACACCGGGGAGCTGTTTTTT. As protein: CASSLDSGRTNTGELFF.

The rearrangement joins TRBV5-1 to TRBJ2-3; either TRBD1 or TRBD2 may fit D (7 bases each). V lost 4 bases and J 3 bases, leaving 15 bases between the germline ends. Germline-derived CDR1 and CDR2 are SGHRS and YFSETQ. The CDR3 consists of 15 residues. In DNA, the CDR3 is TGCGCCAGCAGCCTGGACAGGCGGGAGACAGATACGCAGTATTTT. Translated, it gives CASSLDRRETDTQYF.

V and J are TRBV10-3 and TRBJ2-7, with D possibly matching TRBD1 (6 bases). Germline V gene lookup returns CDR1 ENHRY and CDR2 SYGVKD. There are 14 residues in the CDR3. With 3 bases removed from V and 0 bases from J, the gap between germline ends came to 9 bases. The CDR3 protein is CAISDRGSSYEQYF. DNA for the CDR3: TGTGCCATCAGTGACAGGGGAAGCTCCTACGAGCAGTACTTC.

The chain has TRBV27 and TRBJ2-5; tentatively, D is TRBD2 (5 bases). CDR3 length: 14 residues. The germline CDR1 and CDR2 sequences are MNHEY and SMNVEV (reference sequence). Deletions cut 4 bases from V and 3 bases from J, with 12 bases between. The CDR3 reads CASSWSRVKETQYF. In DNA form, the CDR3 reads TGTGCCAGCAGTTGGTCGCGGGTGAAAGAGACCCAGTACTTC.

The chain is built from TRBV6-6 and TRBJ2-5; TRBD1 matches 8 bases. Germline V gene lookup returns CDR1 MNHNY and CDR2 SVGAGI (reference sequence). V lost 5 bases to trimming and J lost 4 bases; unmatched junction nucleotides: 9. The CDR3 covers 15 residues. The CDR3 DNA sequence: TGTGCCAGCAGTCAACTCTTAGGGACAGGAGAGACCCAGTACTTC. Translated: CASSQLLGTGETQYF.

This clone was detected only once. CDR3 sequence: CASSTPLGGSYYNEQFF. CDR3 coding DNA: TGTGCCAGCAGCACCCCTTTAGGGGGTTCGTATTACAATGAGCAGTTCTTC. This chain connects TRBV9 to TRBJ2-1; D possibly corresponds to TRBD1 (6 bases). Deletions cut 4 bases from V and 4 bases from J, with 21 bases between. The CDR3 covers 17 residues. The V gene's germline CDR1 is SGDLS and CDR2 YYNGEE.

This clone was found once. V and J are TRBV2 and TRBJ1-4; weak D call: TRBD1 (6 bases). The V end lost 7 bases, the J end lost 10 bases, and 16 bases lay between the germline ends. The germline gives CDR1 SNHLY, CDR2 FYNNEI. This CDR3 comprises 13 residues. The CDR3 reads CASTPKGDRKLFF. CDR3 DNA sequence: TGTGCCAGCACCCCAAAGGGGGATCGAAAACTGTTTTTT. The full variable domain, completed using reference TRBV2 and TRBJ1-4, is EPEVTQTPSHQVTQMGQEVILRCVPISNHLYFYWYRQILGQKVEFLVSFYNNEISEKSEIFDDQFSVERPDGSNFTLKIRSTKLEDSAMYFCASTPKGDRKLFFGSGTQLSVL.

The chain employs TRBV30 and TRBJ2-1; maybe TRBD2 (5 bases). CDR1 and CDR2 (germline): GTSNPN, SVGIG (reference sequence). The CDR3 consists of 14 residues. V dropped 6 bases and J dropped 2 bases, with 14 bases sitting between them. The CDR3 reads CACVTRAAYNEQFF. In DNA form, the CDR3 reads TGTGCCTGTGTGACGCGGGCTGCCTACAATGAGCAGTTCTTC.

The CDR3 nucleotides read TGTGCCAGCAGCTTGAGGGACATATCACTCAATGAGCAGTTCTTC. It encodes CASSLRDISLNEQFF. The chain is built from TRBV5-8 and TRBJ2-1; TRBD1 might be the D (6 bases). Trimming cost V 1 base and J 6 bases, with 14 bases left between them. The CDR3 spans 15 residues. Germline V CDR1 and CDR2: SGHTS, YDEGEE.

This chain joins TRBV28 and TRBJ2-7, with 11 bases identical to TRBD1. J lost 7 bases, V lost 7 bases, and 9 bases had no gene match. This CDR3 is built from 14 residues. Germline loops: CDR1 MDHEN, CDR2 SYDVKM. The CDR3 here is CASTGGTGGGEQYF. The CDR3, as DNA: TGTGCCAGCACTGGCGGGACAGGGGGAGGGGAGCAGTACTTC.

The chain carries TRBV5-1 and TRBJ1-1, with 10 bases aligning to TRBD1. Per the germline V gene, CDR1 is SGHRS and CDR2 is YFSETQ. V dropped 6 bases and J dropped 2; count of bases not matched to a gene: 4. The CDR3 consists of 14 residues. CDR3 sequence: CASTMTGGNTEAFF. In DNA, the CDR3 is TGCGCCAGCACGATGACAGGGGGCAACACTGAAGCTTTCTTT.

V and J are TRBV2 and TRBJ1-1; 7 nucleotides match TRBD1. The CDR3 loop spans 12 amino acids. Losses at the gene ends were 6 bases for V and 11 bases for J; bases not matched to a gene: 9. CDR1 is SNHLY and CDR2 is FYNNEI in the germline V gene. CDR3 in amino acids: CASSLQGTRAFF. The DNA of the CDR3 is TGTGCCAGCAGCCTACAGGGGACGCGTGCTTTCTTT.

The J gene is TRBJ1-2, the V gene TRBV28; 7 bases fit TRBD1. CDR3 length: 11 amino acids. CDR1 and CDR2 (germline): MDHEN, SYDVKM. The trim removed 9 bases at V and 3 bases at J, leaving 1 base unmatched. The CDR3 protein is CARTGDYGYTF. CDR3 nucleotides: TGTGCCAGAACAGGGGACTATGGCTACACCTTC.

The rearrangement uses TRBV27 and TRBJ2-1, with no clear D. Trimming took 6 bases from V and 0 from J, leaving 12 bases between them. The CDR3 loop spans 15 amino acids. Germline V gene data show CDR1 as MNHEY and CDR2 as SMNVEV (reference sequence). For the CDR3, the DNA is TGTGCCAGCAGATCTACTCATGGCTCCTACAATGAGCAGTTCTTC. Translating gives CASRSTHGSYNEQFF.

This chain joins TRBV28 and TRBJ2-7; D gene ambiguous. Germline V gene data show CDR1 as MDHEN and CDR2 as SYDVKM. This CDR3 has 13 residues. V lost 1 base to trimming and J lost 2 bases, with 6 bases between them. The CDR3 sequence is CASSLYIAYEQYF. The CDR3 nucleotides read TGTGCCAGCAGTTTATACATCGCCTACGAGCAGTACTTC.

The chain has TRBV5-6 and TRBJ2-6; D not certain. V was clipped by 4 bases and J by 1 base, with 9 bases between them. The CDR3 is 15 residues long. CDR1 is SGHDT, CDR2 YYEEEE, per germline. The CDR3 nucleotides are TGTGCCAGCAGCCTCTACGGGTCTGGGGCCAACGTCCTGACTTTC. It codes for CASSLYGSGANVLTF.

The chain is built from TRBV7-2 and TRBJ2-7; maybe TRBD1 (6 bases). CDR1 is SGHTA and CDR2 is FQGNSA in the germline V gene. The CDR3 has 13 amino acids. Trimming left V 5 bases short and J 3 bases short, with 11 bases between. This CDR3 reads CASSPGHRYEQYF. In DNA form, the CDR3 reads TGTGCCAGCAGCCCGGGACACCGCTACGAGCAGTACTTC.

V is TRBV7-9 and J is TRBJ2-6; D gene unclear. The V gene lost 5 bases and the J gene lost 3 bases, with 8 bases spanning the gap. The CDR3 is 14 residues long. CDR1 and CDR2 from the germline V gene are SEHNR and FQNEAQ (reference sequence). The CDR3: CASSGESGANVLTF. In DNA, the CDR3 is TGTGCCAGCAGCGGAGAAAGTGGGGCCAACGTCCTGACTTTC.

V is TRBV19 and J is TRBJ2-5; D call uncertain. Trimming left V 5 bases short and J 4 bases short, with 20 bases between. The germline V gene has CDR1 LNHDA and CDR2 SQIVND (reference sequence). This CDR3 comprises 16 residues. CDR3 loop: CASSPYSDPFGETQYF. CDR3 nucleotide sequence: TGTGCCAGTAGTCCCTACAGTGACCCGTTTGGAGAGACCCAGTACTTC.

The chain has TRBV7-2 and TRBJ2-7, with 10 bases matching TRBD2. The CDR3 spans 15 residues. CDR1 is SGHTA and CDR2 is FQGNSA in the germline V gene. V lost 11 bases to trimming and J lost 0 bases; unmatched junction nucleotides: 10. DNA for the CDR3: TGTGCCGCCAAGCGGGAGGGCCTTGGCTCCTACGAGCAGTACTTC. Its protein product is CAAKREGLGSYEQYF.

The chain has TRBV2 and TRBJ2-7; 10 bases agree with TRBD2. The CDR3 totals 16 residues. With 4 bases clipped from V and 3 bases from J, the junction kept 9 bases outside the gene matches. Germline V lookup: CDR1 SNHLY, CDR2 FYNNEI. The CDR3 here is CASSAGEREGIYEQYF. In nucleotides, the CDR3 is TGTGCCAGCAGTGCGGGGGAGCGGGAGGGAATCTACGAGCAGTACTTC. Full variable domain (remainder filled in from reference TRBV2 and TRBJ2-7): EPEVTQTPSHQVTQMGQEVILRCVPISNHLYFYWYRQILGQKVEFLVSFYNNEISEKSEIFDDQFSVERPDGSNFTLKIRSTKLEDSAMYFCASSAGEREGIYEQYFGPGTRLTVT.

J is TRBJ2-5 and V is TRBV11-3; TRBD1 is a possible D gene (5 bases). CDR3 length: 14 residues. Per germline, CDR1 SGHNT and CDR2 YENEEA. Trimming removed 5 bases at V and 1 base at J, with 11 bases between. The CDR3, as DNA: TGTGCCAGCAGCCCTACAGGCGGCCAAGAGACCCAGTACTTC. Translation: CASSPTGGQETQYF.